This T cell receptor (beta chain) was captured in a study of cytomegalovirus exposure and HLA in healthy donors. The PCR made use of 60 Vbeta and 13 Jbeta primers. Generated by immunoSEQ multiplex PCR, the TCRdb table keeps only in-frame clones and is missing some. The sample includes some 200,000 clones, roughly 74% of them seen just once. Turning to this clone: What it binds is not known.

This CDR3 has 13 residues. V was shortened by 8 bases and J by 3 bases, with 10 bases between the two germline ends. Per germline, CDR1 ENHRY and CDR2 SYGVKD. Study outcomes and limitations: CMV serostatus was the only immune exposure information that was available.

The chain recombines TRBV10-3 with TRBJ2-2; weak D call: TRBD2 (5 bases). The sequencing sample was made of PBMCs. This clonotype was sampled from a woman in her twenties or thirties in good health and CMV-seronegative. The chain's CDR3 is CAIPGMDTGELFF. CDR3 bases: TGTGCCATCCCGGGAATGGACACCGGGGAGCTGTTTTTT.